Shown below are 20 T cell receptor beta chains from a single sample sequenced in a study of blood T cell repertoires in COVID-19. Some clones are missing from TCRdb's copy, which holds only in-frame ones; the method was immunoSEQ multiplex PCR. The sample contains under 200,000 clones, 65% to 85% of which appear only once. What was sequenced was peripheral blood. Every receptor here comes from a woman in her 70s who had recovered from COVID-19.

The V gene is TRBV7-9, the J gene TRBJ1-4; D is undetermined. This CDR3 comprises 15 residues. CDR1 is SEHNR and CDR2 is FQNEAQ in the germline V gene (reference sequence). V lost 5 bases and J lost 8, with 18 bases in between. The CDR3 loop reads CASSPYSDGREKLFF. As DNA, the CDR3 is TGTGCCAGCAGCCCCTATTCCGACGGGAGAGAAAAACTGTTTTTT.

This rearrangement joins TRBV29-1 to TRBJ2-7; 10 bases fit TRBD1. This CDR3 has 14 residues. J lost 4 bases, V lost 6 bases, and 9 bases had no gene match. CDR1 and CDR2 (germline): SQVTM, ANQGSEA. The CDR3 nucleotides are TGCAGCGTGGGAGGACAGGGGGGGTGGTACGAGCAGTACTTC. As protein: CSVGGQGGWYEQYF.

V and J are TRBV5-4 and TRBJ2-7; D is unclear. Germline V gene lookup returns CDR1 SGHNT and CDR2 YYREEE (reference sequence). The V end was cut by 1 base, the J end by 5 bases, with 13 bases between. The CDR3 is made up of 14 amino acids. The DNA for the CDR3 is TGTGCCAGCAGCTTGTGGATGGGCCGGCACGAGCAGTACTTC. Amino acids: CASSLWMGRHEQYF.

V is TRBV12-3 or TRBV12-4 and J is TRBJ1-2, with TRBD1 matching 7 bases. With V trimmed by 3 bases and J by 12 bases, 7 bases remained unmatched. CDR3 length equals 12 residues. The CDR3 nucleotides are TGTGCCAGCAGTTTTCTGGGACAGTCGGACACCTTC. This codes for CASSFLGQSDTF.

DNA for the CDR3: TGTGCCAGTAGTATAGATCTTCGGGTGGGAGATACGCAGTATTTT. Protein product: CASSIDLRVGDTQYF. This rearrangement joins TRBV19 to TRBJ2-3; D uncertain. Germline CDR1 and CDR2: LNHDA and SQIVND (reference sequence). The V end was cut by 0 bases, the J end by 5 bases, with 12 bases between. The CDR3 is made up of 15 amino acids.

The chain recombines TRBV15 with TRBJ1-1, with 9 bases fitting TRBD1. Germline V gene sequence: CDR1 LNHNV, CDR2 YYDKDF (reference sequence). This CDR3 has 19 residues. V was clipped by 5 bases and J by 3 bases; unmatched bases: 19. The CDR3, as DNA: TGTGCCACCAGCGTTGGTCCCGGGACAGGGAAGGTGGTGGACACTGAAGCTTTCTTT. Its protein product is CATSVGPGTGKVVDTEAFF.

This sequence joins TRBV27 and TRBJ2-5, with 9 bases aligning to TRBD1. This CDR3 is 14 amino acids long. The V and J ends lost 6 bases and 5 bases, in that order; junction bases with no gene match: 7. Germline V lookup: CDR1 MNHEY, CDR2 SMNVEV (reference sequence). In DNA form, the CDR3 reads TGTGCCAGCAGAGCCGGACAGGGGTGGGAGACCCAGTACTTC. It yields the protein CASRAGQGWETQYF.

The table lists this clone with many counts. V is TRBV15 and J is TRBJ2-1; TRBD2 matches 9 bases. Trimming took 3 bases from V and 6 from J; bases not matched to a gene: 6. The germline gives CDR1 LNHNV, CDR2 YYDKDF (reference sequence). The CDR3 has 15 residues. The CDR3 DNA is TGTGCCACCAGCAGGGAACTAGCGGGCGGCAATGAGCAGTTCTTC. This sequence encodes CATSRELAGGNEQFF.

The chain carries TRBV4-1 and TRBJ2-7, with 13 positions matching TRBD2. V was clipped by 1 base and J by 3 bases; unmatched bases: 12. The CDR3 is 19 residues long. Germline V gene data show CDR1 as MGHRA and CDR2 as YSYEKL. The CDR3 is CASSQAPGLAGIGDYEQYF. CDR3 DNA sequence: TGCGCCAGCAGCCAAGCCCCGGGACTAGCGGGAATTGGGGACTACGAGCAGTACTTC.

The chain has TRBV28 and TRBJ2-3; possible D gene TRBD2, 6 bases. V was shortened by 6 bases and J by 7 bases, with 11 bases between the two germline ends. Germline CDR1 is MDHEN and CDR2 is SYDVKM. This CDR3 comprises 12 residues. Here the CDR3 reads CASSQLANTQYF. For the CDR3, the DNA is TGTGCCAGCAGCCAGCTAGCGAATACGCAGTATTTT.

The V and J genes are TRBV7-3 and TRBJ2-2; D is possibly TRBD1 (8 bases). V shed 5 bases and J shed 4 bases, with 17 bases lying between them. From germline, CDR1 is SGHTA and CDR2 FQGTGA. This CDR3 contains 16 residues. CDR3 DNA sequence: TGTGCCAGCAGCGACAGGGGAGGGGGCCCCACCGGGGAGCTGTTTTTT. Protein: CASSDRGGGPTGELFF.

The table lists this clone with a count of one. The V gene is TRBV11-2, the J gene TRBJ2-3; tentatively, D is TRBD2 (6 bases). The CDR3 loop spans 13 amino acids. Germline V gene data show CDR1 as SGHAT and CDR2 as FQNNGV. The V end was cut by 6 bases, the J end by 1 base, with 8 bases between. CDR3 nucleotide sequence: TGTGCCAGCAGTTCTAGCGGCACAGATACGCAGTATTTT. Encoded protein: CASSSSGTDTQYF.

The rearrangement joins TRBV19 to TRBJ2-3; a possible D gene is TRBD1 (6 bases). Germline loops: CDR1 LNHDA, CDR2 SQIVND (reference sequence). Trimming left V 7 bases short and J 8 bases short, with 16 bases between. The CDR3 contains 13 residues. The CDR3 nucleotides are TGTGCCAGTACCCCGAGGGCCAGGGGTACGCAGTATTTT. This codes for CASTPRARGTQYF.

The CDR3 sequence: CASSLTSGATGELFF. The CDR3, as DNA: TGTGCCAGCAGCCTTACTAGCGGGGCCACCGGGGAGCTGTTTTTT. V and J are TRBV27 and TRBJ2-2, with 10 bases lining up with TRBD2. CDR1 MNHEY and CDR2 SMNVEV come from the germline V gene (reference sequence). This CDR3 region has 15 residues. The V and J ends lost 6 bases and 4 bases, in that order; junction bases with no gene match: 5.

The chain couples TRBV13 to TRBJ1-2; TRBD1 is a possible D gene (5 bases). Trimming shortened V by 1 base and J by 5 bases, and 11 bases separated the two germline ends. The germline V gene encodes CDR1 PRHDT and CDR2 FYEKMQ (reference sequence). The CDR3 runs to 14 residues. The CDR3 bases are TGTGCCAGCAGCTTAGCGGCAGGGCGGTATGGCTACACCTTC. It is translated as CASSLAAGRYGYTF.

The J gene is TRBJ2-3, the V gene TRBV7-8, with D possibly matching TRBD1 (5 bases). This CDR3 is 17 amino acids long. V was pared by 1 base and J by 4 bases, with 18 bases between. CDR1 is SGHVS and CDR2 is FQNEAQ in the germline V gene. CDR3 sequence: CASSLGLVGRVADTQYF. CDR3 nucleotides: TGTGCCAGCAGCTTAGGCCTTGTGGGCAGGGTCGCAGATACGCAGTATTTT.

This clone was counted a single time. The chain is built from TRBV29-1 and TRBJ2-1; a possible D gene is TRBD2 (5 bases). In germline, CDR1 is SQVTM, CDR2 ANQGSEA. The V end was cut by 7 bases, the J end by 7 bases, with 23 bases between. The length of the CDR3 is 15 residues. CDR3 in amino acids: CSARRRSPRVNEQFF. In DNA, the CDR3 is TGCAGCGCCCGAAGACGGTCTCCGAGGGTAAATGAGCAGTTCTTC.

This chain joins TRBV11-3 and TRBJ2-7; D may be TRBD2 (5 bases). The CDR3 length is 15 residues. CDR1 is SGHNT and CDR2 is YENEEA in the germline V gene. The V end lost 1 base, the J end lost 0 bases, and 10 bases lay between the germline ends. This CDR3 is CASSLGGGSSYEQYF. The CDR3 DNA follows: TGTGCCAGCAGCTTAGGCGGTGGGAGCTCCTACGAGCAGTACTTC. The full variable domain, its missing parts supplied by reference TRBV11-3 and TRBJ2-7, is EAGVVQSPRYKIIEKKQPVAFWCNPISGHNTLYWYLQNLGQGPELLIRYENEEAVDDSQLPKDRFSAERLKGVDSTLKIQPAELGDSAVYLCASSLGGGSSYEQYFGPGTRLTVT.

This clone was counted once. The J gene is TRBJ1-5, the V gene TRBV5-6, with 10 bases fitting TRBD1. V dropped 4 bases and J dropped 2; count of bases not matched to a gene: 6. This CDR3 spans 16 amino acids. Germline-derived CDR1 and CDR2 are SGHDT and YYEEEE. CDR3 amino acids: CASSRRTGGGNQPQHF. CDR3 in DNA: TGTGCCAGCAGCCGGCGGACAGGGGGAGGCAATCAGCCCCAGCATTTT.

The chain joins TRBV30 to TRBJ2-1; D not resolved. Trimming stripped 0 bases from V and 9 bases from J, with 6 bases between. Germline values: CDR1 GTSNPN, CDR2 SVGIG (reference sequence). The CDR3 is 11 amino acids. CDR3 sequence reads: CAWSVGVEQFF. CDR3 in DNA: TGTGCCTGGAGTGTCGGTGTTGAGCAGTTCTTC.